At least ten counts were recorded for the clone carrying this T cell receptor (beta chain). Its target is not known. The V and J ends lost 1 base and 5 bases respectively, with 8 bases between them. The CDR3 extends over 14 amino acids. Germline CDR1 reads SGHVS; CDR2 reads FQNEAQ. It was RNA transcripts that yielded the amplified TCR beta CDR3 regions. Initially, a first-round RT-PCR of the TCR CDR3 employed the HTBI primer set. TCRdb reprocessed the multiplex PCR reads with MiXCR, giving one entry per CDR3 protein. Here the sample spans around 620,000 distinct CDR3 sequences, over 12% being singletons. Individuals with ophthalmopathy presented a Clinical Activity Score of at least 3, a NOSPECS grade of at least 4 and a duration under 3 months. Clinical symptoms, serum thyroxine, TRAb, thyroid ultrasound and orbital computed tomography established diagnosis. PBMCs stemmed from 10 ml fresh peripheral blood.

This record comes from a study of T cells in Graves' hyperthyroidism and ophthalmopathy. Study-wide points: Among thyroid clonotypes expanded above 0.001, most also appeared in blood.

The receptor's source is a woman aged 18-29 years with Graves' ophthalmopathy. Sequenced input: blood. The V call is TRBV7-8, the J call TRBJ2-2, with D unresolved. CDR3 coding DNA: TGTGCCAGCAGCTTAGTAGGCAGAACCGGGGAGCTGTTTTTT. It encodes CASSLVGRTGELFF. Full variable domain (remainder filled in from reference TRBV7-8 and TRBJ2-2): GAGVSQSPRYKVAKRGQDVALRCDPISGHVSLFWYQQALGQGPEFLTYFQNEAQLDKSGLPSDRFFAERPEGSVSTLKIQRTQQEDSAVYLCASSLVGRTGELFFGEGSRLTVL.